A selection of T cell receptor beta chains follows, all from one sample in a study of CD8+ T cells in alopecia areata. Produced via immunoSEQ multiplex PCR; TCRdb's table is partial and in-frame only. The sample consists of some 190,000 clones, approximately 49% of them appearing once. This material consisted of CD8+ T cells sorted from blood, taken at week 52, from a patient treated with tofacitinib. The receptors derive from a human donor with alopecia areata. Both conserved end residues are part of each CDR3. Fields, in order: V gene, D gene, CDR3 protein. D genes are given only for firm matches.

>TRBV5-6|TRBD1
CASSARDRASNSPLHF
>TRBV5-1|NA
CASSLQGITGDTQYF
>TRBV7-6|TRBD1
CASSFTGEEKLFF
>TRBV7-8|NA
CASSLARDGWGELFF
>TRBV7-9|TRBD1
CASSPEPGQGKGYYGYTF
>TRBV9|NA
CASSDSYGYTF
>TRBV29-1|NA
CSVVDYEQYF
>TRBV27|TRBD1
CASSIGQGWETQYF
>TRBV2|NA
CASGWTANGYTF
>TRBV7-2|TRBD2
CASSLDPGGGYNEQFF
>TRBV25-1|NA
CASSEGGRLPPEQYF
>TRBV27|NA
CASSPREWHTEAFF
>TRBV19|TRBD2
CASSTLAGGHLEQYF
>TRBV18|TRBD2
CASSPLVAGETGELFF
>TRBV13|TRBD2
CASMAASGPQETQYF
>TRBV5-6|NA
CASSLELTDTQYF
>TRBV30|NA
CAWSGDGITEAFF
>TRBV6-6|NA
CASKTREGDYGYTF
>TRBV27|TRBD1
CASSPGQDNEQFF
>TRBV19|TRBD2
CASSIGPLTSETWETQYF
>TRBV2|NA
CASSVGFGGESPLHF
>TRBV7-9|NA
CASRRGTSSYEQYF
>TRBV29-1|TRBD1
CSVYRGPTDTQYF
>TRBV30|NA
CAWNLGYGYTF
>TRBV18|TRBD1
CASSLAASGTGVTYEQYF
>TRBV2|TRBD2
CASRSRLAGEETQYF
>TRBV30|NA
CAWGYSNQPQHF
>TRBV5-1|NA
CASSWGTKYEQYF
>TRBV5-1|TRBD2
CASSLFSGGYNEQFF
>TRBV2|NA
CASSPRGGQYPYEQYF
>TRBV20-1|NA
CSGTIDTQYF
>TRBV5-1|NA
CASSLGQTSSYEQYF
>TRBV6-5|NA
CASSPRHEDYGYTF
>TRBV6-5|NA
CASSYAPGINTEAFF
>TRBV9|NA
CASSRGGSNYGYTF
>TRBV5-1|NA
CASSPAFSTNEKLFF
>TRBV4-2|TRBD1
CASSQVGTGTYEQYF
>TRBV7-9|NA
CASSLDRQPVYGYTF
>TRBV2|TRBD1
CASRAGTGVYNEQFF
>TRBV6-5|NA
CASSYIPGTGANVLTF
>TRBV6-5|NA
CASSYGLEEETQYF
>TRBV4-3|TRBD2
CASSQNGLAGSQETQYF
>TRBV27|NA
CATSQSVRAETQYF
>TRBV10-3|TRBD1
CAIRSGTGASKGDTIYF
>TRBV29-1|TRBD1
CSVEHRGRETQYF
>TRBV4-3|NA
CASSRQLGMNTEAFF
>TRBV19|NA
CASSRSDRTNYGYTF
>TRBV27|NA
CASSFGQQETQYF
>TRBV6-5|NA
CASSHAGGEQFF